This T cell receptor (beta chain) emerged from a study of CD8+CD57+ T cells in acquired aplastic anemia. Study context: CD4+ and CD8+ cells, once sorted, gave DNA averaging roughly 3 ug.

The template used for profiling TCR beta VDJ and CDR3 was genomic DNA. TCRdb redid the calling of the reads with MiXCR, one entry per CDR3 protein. The sample carries around 180,000 distinct CDR3 sequences, 64% recorded once. Study-wide results and limits: Statistical testing detected no significant gap in CD8+ Simpson's diversity between patients and controls. Almost 30 sequences, all CD8+ CDR3, were shared between patients and controls.

CDR3 length equals 16 residues. With 5 bases clipped from V and 3 bases from J, the junction kept 8 bases outside the gene matches. Germline V gene sequence: CDR1 LNHDA, CDR2 SQIVND (reference sequence). The sample holds many counts of this clonotype. What it binds is unknown. The receptor was derived from a human donor with severe aplastic anemia or a healthy control (not recorded which). The sample was sorted CD4+, CD8+, or CD8+CD57+ T cells (not recorded which) from PBMCs. V and J are TRBV19 and TRBJ2-3, with 10 bases identical to TRBD1. As DNA, the CDR3 is TGTGCCAGTAGTGGTTTTGGACAGGGGGATACAGATACGCAGTATTTT. This sequence encodes CASSGFGQGDTDTQYF.